The 27 T cell receptor beta chains given below trace back to one sample, sequenced in a study of blood T cell repertoires in COVID-19. Sequenced by immunoSEQ multiplex PCR; TCRdb stores in-frame clones only, minus some. This table has roughly 200,000 clones, 89% appearing once. The material sequenced was peripheral blood. These receptors originate from a man in his forties with acute or convalescent COVID-19.

This sequence joins TRBV2 and TRBJ1-2; 8 bases map to TRBD1. The CDR3 runs 15 residues. Germline V gives CDR1 SNHLY, CDR2 FYNNEI. The trim removed 4 bases at V and 7 bases at J, leaving 11 bases unmatched. The CDR3 sequence is CASSGDTGGGSGYTF. CDR3 sequence (DNA): TGTGCCAGCAGTGGGGATACAGGGGGTGGTTCTGGCTACACCTTC.

J is TRBJ1-2 and V is TRBV6-6; TRBD1 matches 7 bases. Germline V gene lookup returns CDR1 MNHNY and CDR2 SVGAGI (reference sequence). Trimming cost V 7 bases and J 4 bases; bases outside gene matches: 6. The CDR3 spans 13 residues. CDR3 bases: TGTGCCAGCACCAACGGACAGGTCTATGGCTACACCTTC. Its protein is CASTNGQVYGYTF.

The chain recombines TRBV5-1 with TRBJ2-2; 7 bases align to TRBD1. This CDR3 has 18 residues. Germline values: CDR1 SGHRS, CDR2 YFSETQ. Trimming removed 3 bases from V and 0 bases from J; junction bases left unmatched: 11. CDR3 sequence: CASSSVVGGAANTGELFF. In DNA form, the CDR3 reads TGCGCCAGCAGCTCGGTAGTAGGGGGCGCGGCGAACACCGGGGAGCTGTTTTTT.

The rearrangement joins TRBV7-8 to TRBJ1-1; 7 nucleotides agree with TRBD1. V dropped 3 bases and J dropped 1; count of bases not matched to a gene: 17. Germline CDR1 and CDR2: SGHVS and FQNEAQ. The CDR3 is made up of 19 amino acids. The CDR3 DNA follows: TGTGCCAGCAGCTTGGCGTGGTTGGGAACAGGGGCTGGGAACACTGAAGCTTTCTTT. Amino acid sequence: CASSLAWLGTGAGNTEAFF.

The chain joins TRBV6-6 to TRBJ2-1; D might be TRBD1 (5 bases). V was trimmed by 6 bases and J by 7 bases, leaving 13 bases between them. Germline lookup yields CDR1 MNHNY and CDR2 SVGAGI (reference sequence). The length of the CDR3 is 13 residues. As DNA, the CDR3 is TGTGCCAGCAGCCTACAGGTTCGGAATGAGCAGTTCTTC. Its protein product is CASSLQVRNEQFF.

The chain recombines TRBV30 with TRBJ1-6; D call uncertain. V lost 2 bases to trimming and J lost 6 bases, with 5 bases between them. Germline lookup yields CDR1 GTSNPN and CDR2 SVGIG (reference sequence). The CDR3 runs to 12 residues. CDR3 coding DNA: TGTGCCTGGAGTCCCGTTAATTCACCCCTCCACTTT. It specifies CAWSPVNSPLHF.

The V gene is TRBV5-6, the J gene TRBJ1-2; perhaps TRBD1 as D (5 bases). This CDR3 contains 15 residues. Per the germline V gene, CDR1 is SGHDT and CDR2 is YYEEEE. The V end was cut by 3 bases, the J end by 5 bases, with 17 bases between. In nucleotides, the CDR3 is TGTGCCAGCAGCTCGGACATCCGGAGGGGTTATGGCTACACCTTC. This encodes CASSSDIRRGYGYTF.

This chain uses TRBV7-9 with TRBJ1-1; D ambiguous. The CDR3 extends over 14 amino acids. Looked up from germline, CDR1 is SEHNR and CDR2 is FQNEAQ (reference sequence). Trimming removed 6 bases at V and 0 bases at J, with 11 bases between. CDR3 nucleotides: TGTGCCAGCAGATCCGGTCCGGTGAACACTGAAGCTTTCTTT. It specifies CASRSGPVNTEAFF.

V usage is TRBV5-5 and J usage is TRBJ2-7, with a possible D match to TRBD1 (5 bases). Trimming removed 0 bases at V and 2 bases at J, with 12 bases between. The CDR3 consists of 15 residues. Germline loops: CDR1 SGHKS, CDR2 YYEKEE (reference sequence). This CDR3 is CASSLDRKGTYEQYF. CDR3 nucleotide sequence: TGTGCCAGCAGCTTGGACAGGAAAGGGACCTACGAGCAGTACTTC.

The chain carries TRBV7-2 and TRBJ2-5; tentatively, D is TRBD2 (6 bases). The V end was cut by 5 bases, the J end by 2 bases, with 12 bases between. Germline loops: CDR1 SGHTA, CDR2 FQGNSA. The CDR3 is made up of 14 amino acids. CDR3 sequence (DNA): TGTGCCAGCAGCCGGGACTTCCGACAAGAGACCCAGTACTTC. Amino acids: CASSRDFRQETQYF.

The chain recombines TRBV19 with TRBJ1-2; D unresolved. Looked up from germline, CDR1 is LNHDA and CDR2 is SQIVND (reference sequence). V was trimmed by 3 bases and J by 2 bases, leaving 19 bases between them. The CDR3 loop spans 17 amino acids. CDR3 in amino acids: CASSIDLREGWNYGYTF. For the CDR3, the DNA is TGTGCCAGTAGTATCGATTTGAGGGAAGGATGGAACTATGGCTACACCTTC.

V is TRBV4-1 and J is TRBJ2-2; TRBD1 matches at 11 bases. The CDR3 has 16 residues. CDR1 MGHRA and CDR2 YSYEKL come from the germline V gene. Germline trimming cut 0 bases from V and 7 bases from J; bases unmatched to any gene: 4. The CDR3 spells CASSQERTGGHGELFF. The CDR3 DNA follows: TGCGCCAGCAGCCAAGAACGGACAGGGGGCCACGGGGAGCTGTTTTTT.

CDR3 residues: CASSTGTGYEDTQYF. The CDR3 bases are TGTGCCAGCAGTACCGGGACAGGGTATGAAGATACGCAGTATTTT. This chain links TRBV28 with TRBJ2-3; the match to TRBD1 covers 9 bases. The CDR3 contains 15 residues. Germline CDR1 and CDR2: MDHEN and SYDVKM. V dropped 5 bases and J dropped 5; count of bases not matched to a gene: 8.

The V and J genes are TRBV12-5 and TRBJ1-2; a possible D gene is TRBD1 (5 bases). This CDR3 has 16 amino acids. V lost 4 bases, J lost 2 bases, and 17 bases lay in between. Looked up from germline, CDR1 is LGHNT and CDR2 is FRNRAP. The CDR3 DNA is TGTGCTAGTGGTTCGACCTCGGTTGGGGCAAACTATGGCTACACCTTC. Translation gives CASGSTSVGANYGYTF. The whole variable domain, remainder taken from reference TRBV12-5 and TRBJ1-2, is DARVTQTPRHKVTEMGQEVTMRCQPILGHNTVFWYRQTMMQGLELLAYFRNRAPLDDSGMPKDRFSAEMPDATLATLKIQPSEPRDSAVYFCASGSTSVGANYGYTFGSGTRLTVV.

The chain uses TRBV5-1 and TRBJ2-3; TRBD2 aligns across 8 bases. V shed 0 bases and J 3 bases; nucleotides not matched to a gene: 6. The CDR3 length is 16 residues. CDR1 is SGHRS and CDR2 is YFSETQ in the germline V gene. The CDR3 loop is CASSLAELAETDTQYF. The CDR3 region has the DNA TGCGCCAGCAGCTTGGCAGAACTAGCGGAGACAGATACGCAGTATTTT.

This clone was counted only a few times. The chain joins TRBV4-2 to TRBJ1-3; D gene unclear. Per the germline V gene, CDR1 is LGHNA and CDR2 is YNFKEQ. V shed 6 bases and J shed 0 bases, with 21 bases lying between them. The CDR3 runs 18 residues. DNA of the CDR3: TGTGCCAGCAGTTTCAGGTCGGATTCCCCTCTCTCTGGAAACACCATATATTTT. Amino acid sequence: CASSFRSDSPLSGNTIYF.

This clone was found a few times. The gene calls are TRBV4-1 and TRBJ1-2; D is perhaps TRBD1 (6 bases). V was trimmed by 1 base and J by 5 bases, leaving 8 bases between them. CDR1 is MGHRA and CDR2 is YSYEKL in the germline V gene. The CDR3 has 13 amino acids. The CDR3 protein is CASSQGGTYGYTF. The CDR3 region has the DNA TGCGCCAGCAGCCAAGGGGGGACATATGGCTACACCTTC.

This clone was detected a few times. The J gene is TRBJ2-2, the V gene TRBV3-1 (or the pseudogene TRBV3-2); 9 bases are shared with TRBD1. The V gene's germline CDR1 is LGHDT and CDR2 YNNKEL (reference sequence). V gave up 8 bases and J gave up 4 bases; unmatched junction bases: 5. The CDR3 has 14 residues. The CDR3 loop is CASHNRGRTGELFF. CDR3 nucleotide sequence: TGTGCCAGCCATAACAGGGGGCGCACCGGGGAGCTGTTTTTT.

This clone has a handful of counts. The chain joins TRBV6-5 to TRBJ1-1, with TRBD1 matching over 9 bases. Trimming at V came to 5 bases and at J to 8 bases, leaving 6 bases not matched to a gene. This CDR3 comprises 13 residues. The germline gives CDR1 MNHEY, CDR2 SVGAGI. CDR3 bases: TGTGCCAGCAGTCGCCCGGGACAGGGAGAAGCTTTCTTT. This sequence encodes CASSRPGQGEAFF.

This sequence joins TRBV18 and TRBJ1-2; tentatively, D is TRBD1 (6 bases). V shed 5 bases and J shed 2 bases, with 9 bases lying between them. Germline V gene sequence: CDR1 KGHSH, CDR2 LQKENI. The CDR3 sequence is 13 residues long. In DNA form, the CDR3 reads TGTGCCAGCTCAAACAGGGAGAACTATGGCTACACCTTC. This gives the protein CASSNRENYGYTF.

This chain uses TRBV19 with TRBJ1-1; D uncertain. With 3 bases removed from V and 4 bases from J, the gap between germline ends came to 9 bases. Germline V gene sequence: CDR1 LNHDA, CDR2 SQIVND (reference sequence). This CDR3 has 13 amino acids. The CDR3 loop is CASSIGQFTEAFF. The CDR3 DNA reads as TGTGCCAGTAGTATTGGGCAGTTCACTGAAGCTTTCTTT. The variable domain in full, with the rest retrieved from reference TRBV19 and TRBJ1-1, is DGGITQSPKYLFRKEGQNVTLSCEQNLNHDAMYWYRQDPGQGLRLIYYSQIVNDFQKGDIAEGYSVSREKKESFPLTVTSAQKNPTAFYLCASSIGQFTEAFFGQGTRLTVV.

The chain links TRBV5-4 to TRBJ2-3; 8 bases map to TRBD1. CDR1 is SGHNT, CDR2 YYREEE, per germline (reference sequence). The CDR3 totals 16 residues. The V gene end was trimmed by 5 bases and the J gene end by 4 bases; junction bases not matched to a gene: 12. CDR3 in DNA: TGTGCCAGCAGACGTAACAGGGGGATGGAGGCAGATACGCAGTATTTT. Translation gives CASRRNRGMEADTQYF.

The V gene is TRBV18, the J gene TRBJ2-5; D is possibly TRBD1 (6 bases). Germline loops: CDR1 KGHSH, CDR2 LQKENI. Trimming removed 3 bases from V and 5 bases from J, with 22 bases in between. The CDR3 is made up of 17 amino acids. In DNA form, the CDR3 reads TGTGCCAGCTCACCTCTAGGGGTGGGGGCTGGTAGCGAGACCCAGTACTTC. Translation: CASSPLGVGAGSETQYF.

The rearrangement links TRBV9 to TRBJ2-3, with TRBD2 matching 8 bases. The trim removed 0 bases at V and 2 bases at J, leaving 5 bases unmatched. Germline V gene sequence: CDR1 SGDLS, CDR2 YYNGEE. There are 16 residues in the CDR3. CDR3 nucleotides: TGTGCCAGCAGCGTAGATCAGCGGGGGAACACAGATACGCAGTATTTT. Its translation is CASSVDQRGNTDTQYF.

V is TRBV4-3 and J is TRBJ1-6; D is unclear. Germline loops: CDR1 LGHNA, CDR2 YSLEER. The CDR3 is 16 residues long. Trimming cost V 0 bases and J 7 bases, with 13 bases left between them. This CDR3 reads CASSQDSPNPNSPLHF. The CDR3 DNA is TGCGCCAGCAGCCAAGATTCCCCTAACCCAAATTCACCCCTCCACTTT.

This chain links TRBV18 with TRBJ2-2, with D tentatively TRBD2 (5 bases). The germline CDR1 and CDR2 sequences are KGHSH and LQKENI. V lost 6 bases and J lost 3, with 14 bases in between. The CDR3 loop spans 15 amino acids. Here the CDR3 reads CASSQETRDTGELFF. The CDR3, as DNA: TGTGCCAGCTCTCAGGAGACGAGGGACACCGGGGAGCTGTTTTTT.

The J gene is TRBJ2-3, the V gene TRBV9; 7 nucleotides align to TRBD2. Germline CDR1 is SGDLS and CDR2 is YYNGEE. J lost 4 bases, V lost 3 bases, and 5 bases had no gene match. The CDR3 is made up of 14 amino acids. CDR3 protein: CASSAVLASDTQYF. DNA for the CDR3: TGTGCCAGCAGCGCAGTACTAGCGTCAGATACGCAGTATTTT.